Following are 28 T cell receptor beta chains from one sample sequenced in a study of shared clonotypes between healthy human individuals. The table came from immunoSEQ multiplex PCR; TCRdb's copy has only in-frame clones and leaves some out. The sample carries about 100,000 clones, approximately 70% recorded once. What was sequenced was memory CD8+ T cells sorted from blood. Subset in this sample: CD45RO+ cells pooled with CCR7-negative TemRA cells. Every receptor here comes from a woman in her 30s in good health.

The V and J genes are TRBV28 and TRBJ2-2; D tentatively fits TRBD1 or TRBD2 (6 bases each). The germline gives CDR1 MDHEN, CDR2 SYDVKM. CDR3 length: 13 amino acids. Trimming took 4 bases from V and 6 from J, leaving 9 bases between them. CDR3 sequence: CASSSGAAGELFF. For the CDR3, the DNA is TGTGCCAGCAGTTCGGGGGCGGCCGGGGAGCTGTTTTTT.

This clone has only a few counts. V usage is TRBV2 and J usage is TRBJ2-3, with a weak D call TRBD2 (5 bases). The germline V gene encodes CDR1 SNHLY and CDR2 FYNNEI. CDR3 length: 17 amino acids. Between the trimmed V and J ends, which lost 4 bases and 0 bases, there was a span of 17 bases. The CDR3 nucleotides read TGTGCCAGCAGTGCGCCGGGCCGTACTAGAAGCACAGATACGCAGTATTTT. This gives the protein CASSAPGRTRSTDTQYF.

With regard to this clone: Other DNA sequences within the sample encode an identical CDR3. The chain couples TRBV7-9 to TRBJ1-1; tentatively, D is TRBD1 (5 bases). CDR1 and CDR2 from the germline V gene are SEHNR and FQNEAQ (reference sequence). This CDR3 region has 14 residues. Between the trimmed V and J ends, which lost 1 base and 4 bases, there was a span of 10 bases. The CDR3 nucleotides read TGTGCCAGCAGCTTAGTTCAGGGAGGCACTGAAGCTTTCTTT. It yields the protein CASSLVQGGTEAFF.

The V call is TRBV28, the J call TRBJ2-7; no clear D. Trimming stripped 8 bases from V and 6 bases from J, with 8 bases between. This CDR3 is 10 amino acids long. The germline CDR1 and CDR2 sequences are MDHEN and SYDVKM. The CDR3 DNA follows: TGTGCCAGCTTTGGTCGCGAGCAGTACTTC. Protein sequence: CASFGREQYF. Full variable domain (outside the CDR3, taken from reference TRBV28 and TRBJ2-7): DVKVTQSSRYLVKRTGEKVFLECVQDMDHENMFWYRQDPGLGLRLIYFSYDVKMKEKGDIPEGYSVSREKKERFSLILESASTNQTSMYLCASFGREQYFGPGTRLTVT.

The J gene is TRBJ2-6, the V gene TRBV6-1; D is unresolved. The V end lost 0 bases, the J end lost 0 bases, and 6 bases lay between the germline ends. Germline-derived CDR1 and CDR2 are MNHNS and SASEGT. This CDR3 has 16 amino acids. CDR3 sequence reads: CASSEAPASGANVLTF. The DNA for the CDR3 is TGTGCCAGCAGTGAAGCCCCCGCCTCTGGGGCCAACGTCCTGACTTTC.

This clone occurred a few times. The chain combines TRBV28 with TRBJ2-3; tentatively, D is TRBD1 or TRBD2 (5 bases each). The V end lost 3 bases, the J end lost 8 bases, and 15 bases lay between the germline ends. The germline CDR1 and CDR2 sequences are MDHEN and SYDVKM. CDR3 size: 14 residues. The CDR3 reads CASSFFGTGSTQYF. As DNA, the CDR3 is TGTGCCAGCAGTTTCTTCGGGACGGGAAGTACGCAGTATTTT.

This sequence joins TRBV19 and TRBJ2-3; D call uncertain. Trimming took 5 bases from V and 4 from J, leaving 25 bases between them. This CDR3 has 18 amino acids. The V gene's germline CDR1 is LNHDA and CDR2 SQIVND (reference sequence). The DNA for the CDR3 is TGTGCCAGTAGTTCAATAACCCTGGGTCCAGGCCTATCAGATACGCAGTATTTT. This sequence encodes CASSSITLGPGLSDTQYF.

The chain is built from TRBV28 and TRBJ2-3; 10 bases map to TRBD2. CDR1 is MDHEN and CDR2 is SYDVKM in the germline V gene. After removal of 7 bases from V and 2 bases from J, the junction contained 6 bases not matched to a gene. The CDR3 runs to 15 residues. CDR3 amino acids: CASNLLAGLTDTQYF. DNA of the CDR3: TGTGCCAGCAACCTACTAGCGGGACTCACAGATACGCAGTATTTT.

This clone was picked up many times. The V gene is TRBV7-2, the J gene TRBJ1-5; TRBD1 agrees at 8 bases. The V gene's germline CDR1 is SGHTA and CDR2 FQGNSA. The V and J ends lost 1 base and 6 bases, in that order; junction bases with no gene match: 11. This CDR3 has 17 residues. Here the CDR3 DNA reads TGTGCCAGCAGCTTAGTGAGCCGGCAGGGGGCGGGTCAGCCCCAGCATTTT. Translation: CASSLVSRQGAGQPQHF.

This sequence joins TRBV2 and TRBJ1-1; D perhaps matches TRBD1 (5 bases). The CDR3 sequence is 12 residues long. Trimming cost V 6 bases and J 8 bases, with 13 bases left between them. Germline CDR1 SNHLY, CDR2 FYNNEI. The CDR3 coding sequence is TGTGCCAGCAGGGAGGGGAGAACGGAAGCTTTCTTT. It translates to CASREGRTEAFF.

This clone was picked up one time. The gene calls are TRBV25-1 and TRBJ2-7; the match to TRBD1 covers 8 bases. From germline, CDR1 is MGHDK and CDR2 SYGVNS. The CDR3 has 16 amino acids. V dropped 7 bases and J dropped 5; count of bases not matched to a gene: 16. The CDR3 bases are TGTGCCAGCATCTCCAATTCGGGACAGGACACGAACGAGCAGTACTTC. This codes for CASISNSGQDTNEQYF.

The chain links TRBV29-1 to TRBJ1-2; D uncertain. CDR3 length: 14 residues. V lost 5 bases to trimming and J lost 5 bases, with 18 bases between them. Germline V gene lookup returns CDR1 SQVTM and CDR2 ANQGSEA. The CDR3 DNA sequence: TGCAGCGTTCCCAGGACGCCGGTCGTTTATGGCTACACCTTC. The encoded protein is CSVPRTPVVYGYTF.

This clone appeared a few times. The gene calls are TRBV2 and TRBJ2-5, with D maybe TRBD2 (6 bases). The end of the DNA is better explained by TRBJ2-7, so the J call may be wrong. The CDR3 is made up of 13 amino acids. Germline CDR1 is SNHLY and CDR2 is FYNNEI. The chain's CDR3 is CASYRGTLYEQYF. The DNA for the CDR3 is TGTGCCAGTTACCGCGGGACTCTGTACGAGCAGTACTTC.

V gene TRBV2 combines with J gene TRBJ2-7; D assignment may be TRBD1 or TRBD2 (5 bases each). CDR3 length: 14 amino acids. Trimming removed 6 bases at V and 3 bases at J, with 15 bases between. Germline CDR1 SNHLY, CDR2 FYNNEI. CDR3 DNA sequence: TGTGCCAGCAGCTTAGAAGGGGAGAGCTACGAGCAGTACTTC. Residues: CASSLEGESYEQYF.

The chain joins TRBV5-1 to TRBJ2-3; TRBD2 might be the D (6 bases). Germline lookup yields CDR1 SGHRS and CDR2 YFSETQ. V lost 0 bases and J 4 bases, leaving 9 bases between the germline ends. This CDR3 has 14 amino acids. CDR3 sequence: CASSLDGSADTQYF. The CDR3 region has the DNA TGCGCCAGCAGCTTGGACGGGAGTGCAGATACGCAGTATTTT.

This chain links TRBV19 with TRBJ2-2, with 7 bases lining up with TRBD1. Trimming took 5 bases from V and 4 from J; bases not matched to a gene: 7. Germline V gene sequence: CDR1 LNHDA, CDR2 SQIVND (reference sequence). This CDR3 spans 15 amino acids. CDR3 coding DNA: TGTGCCAGTAGTGACAGGGTGCGAGGCACCGGGGAGCTGTTTTTT. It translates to CASSDRVRGTGELFF. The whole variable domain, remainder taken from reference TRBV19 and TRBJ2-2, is DGGITQSPKYLFRKEGQNVTLSCEQNLNHDAMYWYRQDPGQGLRLIYYSQIVNDFQKGDIAEGYSVSREKKESFPLTVTSAQKNPTAFYLCASSDRVRGTGELFFGEGSRLTVL.

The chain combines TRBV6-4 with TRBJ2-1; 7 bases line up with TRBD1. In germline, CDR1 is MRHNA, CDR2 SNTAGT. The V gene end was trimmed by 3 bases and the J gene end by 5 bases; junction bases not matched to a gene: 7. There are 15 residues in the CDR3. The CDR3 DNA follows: TGTGCCAGCAGTGAGAAAGGGGGCGCGGACAATGAGCAGTTCTTC. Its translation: CASSEKGGADNEQFF.

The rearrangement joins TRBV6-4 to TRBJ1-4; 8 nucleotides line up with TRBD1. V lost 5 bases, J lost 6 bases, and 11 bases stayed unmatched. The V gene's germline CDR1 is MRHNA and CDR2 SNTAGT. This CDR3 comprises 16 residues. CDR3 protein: CASSSPRTGNHEKLFF. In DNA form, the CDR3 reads TGTGCCAGCAGTTCCCCTAGGACAGGGAATCATGAAAAACTGTTTTTT.

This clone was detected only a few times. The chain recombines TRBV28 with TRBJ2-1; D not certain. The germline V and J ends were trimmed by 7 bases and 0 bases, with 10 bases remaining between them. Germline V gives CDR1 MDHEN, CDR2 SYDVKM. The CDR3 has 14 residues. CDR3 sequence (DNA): TGTGCCAGCAATCGACAATACTCCTACAATGAGCAGTTCTTC. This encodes CASNRQYSYNEQFF.

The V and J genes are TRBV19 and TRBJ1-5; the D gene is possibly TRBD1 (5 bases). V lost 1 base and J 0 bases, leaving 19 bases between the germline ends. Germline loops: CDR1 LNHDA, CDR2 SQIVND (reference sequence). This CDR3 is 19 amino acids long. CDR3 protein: CASSIARTLNRDSNQPQHF. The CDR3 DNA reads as TGTGCCAGTAGTATAGCCAGGACACTCAACCGAGATAGCAATCAGCCCCAGCATTTT.

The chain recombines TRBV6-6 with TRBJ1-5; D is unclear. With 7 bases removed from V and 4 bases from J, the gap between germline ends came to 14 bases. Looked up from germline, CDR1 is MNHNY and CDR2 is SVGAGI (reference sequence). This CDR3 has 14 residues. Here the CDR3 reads CASKKEAPNQPQHF. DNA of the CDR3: TGTGCCAGCAAGAAAGAGGCTCCTAATCAGCCCCAGCATTTT.

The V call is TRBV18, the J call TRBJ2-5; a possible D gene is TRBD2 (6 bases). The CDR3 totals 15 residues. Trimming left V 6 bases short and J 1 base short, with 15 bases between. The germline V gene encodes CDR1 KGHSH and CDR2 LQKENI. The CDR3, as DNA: TGTGCCAGCTCCAAAAGCGGAGGGCCCCAAGAGACCCAGTACTTC. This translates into CASSKSGGPQETQYF.

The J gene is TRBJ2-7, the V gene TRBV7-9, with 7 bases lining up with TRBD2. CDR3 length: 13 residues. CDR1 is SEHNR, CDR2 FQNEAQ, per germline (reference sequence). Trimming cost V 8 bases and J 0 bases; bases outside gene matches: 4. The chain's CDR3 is CASVAGASYEQYF. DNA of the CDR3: TGTGCCAGCGTGGCGGGAGCCTCCTACGAGCAGTACTTC.

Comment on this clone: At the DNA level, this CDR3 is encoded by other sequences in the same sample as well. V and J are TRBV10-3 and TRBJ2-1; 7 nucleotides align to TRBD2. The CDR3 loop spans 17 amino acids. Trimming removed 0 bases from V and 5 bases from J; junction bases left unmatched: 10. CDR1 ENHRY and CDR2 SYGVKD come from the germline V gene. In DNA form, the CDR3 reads TGTGCCATCAGTGAGTCTAGGGCTAGCGGAGATCACAATGAGCAGTTCTTC. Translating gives CAISESRASGDHNEQFF.

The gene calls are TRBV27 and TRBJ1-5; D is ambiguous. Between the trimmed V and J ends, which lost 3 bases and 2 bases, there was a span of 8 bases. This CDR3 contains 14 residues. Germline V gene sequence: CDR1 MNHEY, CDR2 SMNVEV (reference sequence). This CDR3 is CASSFRMGNQPQHF. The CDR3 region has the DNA TGTGCCAGCAGTTTCCGGATGGGCAATCAGCCCCAGCATTTT.

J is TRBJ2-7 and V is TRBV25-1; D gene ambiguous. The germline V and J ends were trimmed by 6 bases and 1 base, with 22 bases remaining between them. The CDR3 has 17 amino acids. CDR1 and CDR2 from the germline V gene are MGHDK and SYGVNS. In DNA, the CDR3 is TGTGCCAGCAGCCCCAAACCCTCGGACGGAGAATCCTACGAGCAGTACTTC. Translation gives CASSPKPSDGESYEQYF.

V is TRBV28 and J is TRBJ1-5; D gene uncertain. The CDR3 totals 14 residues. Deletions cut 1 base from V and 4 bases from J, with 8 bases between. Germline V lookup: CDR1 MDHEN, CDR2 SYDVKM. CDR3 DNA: TGTGCCAGCAGTTTATTCCGGGTTAATCAGCCCCAGCATTTT. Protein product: CASSLFRVNQPQHF.

Here the CDR3 reads CASSERPGTGLAKNIQYF. For the CDR3, the DNA is TGTGCCAGCAGTGAAAGGCCCGGGACAGGCCTAGCCAAAAACATTCAGTACTTC. This sequence joins TRBV6-1 and TRBJ2-4; 8 bases line up with TRBD1. Germline V lookup: CDR1 MNHNS, CDR2 SASEGT. The CDR3 runs 18 residues. J was trimmed by 0 bases and V by 2 bases; bases with no gene match: 9.